This T cell receptor beta chain was sequenced in a study of T cells in Graves' hyperthyroidism and ophthalmopathy. Exclusion followed for patients with uncontrolled infection, other autoimmune disease, pregnancy or lactation. CDR1 and CDR2 (germline): ENHRY, SYGVKD. The CDR3 has 13 residues. Trimming pared 10 bases from V and 4 bases from J, leaving 15 bases between. This clonotype was counted at least ten times. Amplified TCR beta CDR3 regions derived from RNA transcripts. First-round RT-PCR targeting the TCR CDR3 was performed with the HTBI primer set. TCRdb recomputed calls from the multiplex PCR reads with MiXCR, one row per CDR3 protein. The data contain nearly 600,000 distinct CDR3 sequences, around 14% of them singletons.

Sequenced input: blood. The V and J genes are TRBV10-3 and TRBJ2-3; D may be TRBD1 (6 bases). The receptor was derived from a young woman with Graves' ophthalmopathy. CDR3 residues: CATYVGGPDTQYF. The CDR3 region has the DNA TGTGCCACCTACGTTGGGGGCCCAGATACGCAGTATTTT.